A selection of T cell receptor beta chains follows, all from one sample in a study of T cell responses to AZD1222 COVID-19 vaccine. Measured with immunoSEQ multiplex PCR; TCRdb has only the in-frame clones, and not every one. Of under 110,000 clones in the sample, about 90% were seen once. The sequencing used peripheral blood, collected on day 0 of AZD1222 vaccination. Receptors originate from an adult in good health. CDR3s include the opening cysteine and the closing phenylalanine or tryptophan. Fields, in order: clone size, J gene, CDR3 length, V gene, D gene, CDR3 DNA, CDR3 protein. A D gene is named only where the DNA matches it firmly. Expanded clones are given a class, and other clones once, few, many or no size at all.

abundance: -; j_gene: TRBJ1-6; len: 15; v_gene: TRBV4-1; d_gene: TRBD1; CDR3nt: TGCGCCAGCAGCCCGGGACAGGGGACGCACTCACCCCTCCACTTT; CDR3aa: CASSPGQGTHSPLHF
abundance: -; j_gene: TRBJ2-3; len: 15; v_gene: TRBV5-1; d_gene: -; CDR3nt: TGCGCCAGCAGCTCGCAGGGGCAGGGGACAGATACGCAGTATTTT; CDR3aa: CASSSQGQGTDTQYF
abundance: -; j_gene: TRBJ2-7; len: 14; v_gene: TRBV11-2; d_gene: TRBD1; CDR3nt: TGTGCCAGCAGCTTAGACACAGGGGTGGACGAGCAGTACTTC; CDR3aa: CASSLDTGVDEQYF
abundance: once; j_gene: TRBJ1-5; len: 17; v_gene: TRBV7-9; d_gene: -; CDR3nt: TGTGCCAGCAGCTTAAGTATTGGGGGAGAGGGAAATCAGCCCCAGCATTTT; CDR3aa: CASSLSIGGEGNQPQHF
abundance: -; j_gene: TRBJ1-2; len: 12; v_gene: TRBV30; d_gene: -; CDR3nt: TGTGCCTGGAGTGTACAGGGTGGTGGCTACACCTTC; CDR3aa: CAWSVQGGGYTF
abundance: -; j_gene: TRBJ2-2; len: 15; v_gene: TRBV15; d_gene: -; CDR3nt: TGTGCCACCAGCAGAGACGACACGTACACCGGGGAGCTGTTTTTT; CDR3aa: CATSRDDTYTGELFF
abundance: once; j_gene: TRBJ1-3; len: 17; v_gene: TRBV9; d_gene: -; CDR3nt: TGTGCCAGCAGCGTAGACCCCCAGGGTTTAACTGGAAACACCATATATTTT; CDR3aa: CASSVDPQGLTGNTIYF
abundance: -; j_gene: TRBJ1-5; len: 13; v_gene: TRBV19; d_gene: -; CDR3nt: TGTGCCAGTAGTATAGACCGGGGCTCGTTACTCGTTTTT; CDR3aa: CASSIDRGSLLVF
abundance: -; j_gene: TRBJ2-7; len: 16; v_gene: TRBV5-6; d_gene: TRBD2; CDR3nt: TGTGCCAGCAGCTTATGGACGGGACTAGTTTCCTACGAGCAGTACTTC; CDR3aa: CASSLWTGLVSYEQYF
abundance: -; j_gene: TRBJ1-4; len: 15; v_gene: TRBV7-2; d_gene: -; CDR3nt: TGTGCCAGCTCCCCAAACAGTGCAACTAATGAAAAACTGTTTTTT; CDR3aa: CASSPNSATNEKLFF
abundance: -; j_gene: TRBJ1-1; len: 14; v_gene: TRBV10-3; d_gene: TRBD1; CDR3nt: TGTGCCATCAGGGGGACAGGGTGGGACACTGAAGCTTTCTTT; CDR3aa: CAIRGTGWDTEAFF
abundance: -; j_gene: TRBJ2-2; len: 16; v_gene: TRBV5-5; d_gene: TRBD1; CDR3nt: TGTGCCAGCAGCCCCCGGACAGGGAGGAACACCGGGGAGCTGTTTTTT; CDR3aa: CASSPRTGRNTGELFF
abundance: -; j_gene: TRBJ1-2; len: 13; v_gene: TRBV12-3/TRBV12-4; d_gene: TRBD1; CDR3nt: TGTGCCAGCAGTCGGACAGGGACTTATGGCTACACCTTC; CDR3aa: CASSRTGTYGYTF
abundance: -; j_gene: TRBJ2-7; len: 14; v_gene: TRBV27; d_gene: -; CDR3nt: TGTGCCAGCAGTTTTAGGAGGGACGGTGGCGAGCAGTACTTC; CDR3aa: CASSFRRDGGEQYF
abundance: -; j_gene: TRBJ2-2; len: 14; v_gene: TRBV4-1; d_gene: TRBD1; CDR3nt: TGCGCCAGCAGCCATTCCAGGGGGCCCGGGGAGCTGTTTTTT; CDR3aa: CASSHSRGPGELFF
abundance: few; j_gene: TRBJ2-4; len: 15; v_gene: TRBV9; d_gene: TRBD2; CDR3nt: TGTGCCAGCAGCCCTCGACTAGCGGGAGGGGGCATTCAGTACTTC; CDR3aa: CASSPRLAGGGIQYF